The 3 T cell receptor beta chains reported below all come from one sample, sequenced in a study of cytomegalovirus exposure and HLA in healthy donors. PCR amplification relied on 60 Vbeta primers (plus 13 Jbeta primers). Method: immunoSEQ multiplex PCR; TCRdb's copy keeps in-frame clones and lacks some. The repertoire holds 100,000 or so clones, with 83% as singletons. Sample: PBMCs. The receptors here all came from a man between 18 and 35 years old in good health and CMV-seronegative.

The gene calls are TRBV9 and TRBJ2-1; a possible D gene is TRBD2 (6 bases). The V gene lost 7 bases and the J gene lost 0 bases, with 14 bases spanning the gap. Germline CDR1 SGDLS, CDR2 YYNGEE. The CDR3 spans 15 residues. The CDR3 nucleotides read TGTGCCAGCGGGGACTCACAAAACTCCTACAATGAGCAGTTCTTC. This encodes CASGDSQNSYNEQFF.

This clone was detected a few times. The rearrangement joins TRBV7-3 to TRBJ1-1; the D gene is possibly TRBD1 (5 bases). This CDR3 has 13 amino acids. Looked up from germline, CDR1 is SGHTA and CDR2 is FQGTGA. Trimming left V 4 bases short and J 4 bases short, with 10 bases between. The CDR3 here is CASSSRRGTEAFF. The CDR3 region has the DNA TGTGCCAGCAGCTCCCGTAGGGGCACTGAAGCTTTCTTT. Full variable domain (missing parts from reference TRBV7-3 and TRBJ1-1): GAGVSQTPSNKVTEKGKYVELRCDPISGHTALYWYRQSLGQGPEFLIYFQGTGAADDSGLPNDRFFAVRPEGSVSTLKIQRTERGDSAVYLCASSSRRGTEAFFGQGTRLTVV.

V gene TRBV4-2 combines with J gene TRBJ2-1; a weak D match, TRBD2 (5 bases). Trimming removed 4 bases from V and 10 bases from J, with 26 bases in between. The V gene's germline CDR1 is LGHNA and CDR2 YNFKEQ. The CDR3 covers 17 residues. The CDR3 protein is CASSRRRWRSPPTEQFF. The DNA of the CDR3 is TGTGCCAGCAGCCGACGGAGGTGGCGCAGCCCCCCAACGGAGCAGTTCTTC.